Given below is one T cell receptor (beta chain) in context. This entry comes from a study of cytomegalovirus exposure and HLA in healthy donors. The CDR3 totals 14 residues. Trimming took 8 bases from V and 4 from J, leaving 14 bases between them. Germline lookup yields CDR1 LNHDA and CDR2 SQIVND (reference sequence). This PCR relied on a set of 60 Vbeta primers and 13 Jbeta primers. Clones were read by immunoSEQ multiplex PCR, and TCRdb kept only the in-frame ones, dropping some. The table records 100,000 to 150,000 clones, about 74% of them present only once. The clonotype was recovered from a woman aged 45-60 years in good health and CMV-seropositive. V is TRBV19 and J is TRBJ1-4, with TRBD1 as a possible D gene (5 bases). Material: PBMCs. For the CDR3, the DNA is TGTGCCAGTGGGGGACTGGAGAGTAATGAAAAACTGTTTTTT. Translating it yields CASGGLESNEKLFF.